Listed below are T cell receptor beta chains from one sample, sequenced in a study of T-cell reconstitution after alpha-beta-depleted transplantation in children. TCRdb re-derived calls from the PCR reads in MiXCR, one entry per CDR3 protein. The sample yields 350,000 to 400,000 distinct CDR3 sequences, roughly 22% seen once. The sequencing here drew on PBMCs from the stem cell graft donor, taken from the stem cell graft. The source of these receptors is a human donor who donated a stem cell graft to a child with acute myeloid leukemia. The CDR3 runs from the conserved cysteine through the conserved F or W. Each record gives: D gene, V gene, J gene, clone size, CDR3 DNA, CDR3 protein. D genes are given only for firm matches. A clone size is listed for some rows: how often the clone was seen (once, few, many), or a class if it is expanded.

>TRBD1|TRBV20-1|TRBJ2-3|few
TGCAGTGCTAGAGGGGGACAGGGGTCAGATACGCAGTATTTT
CSARGGQGSDTQYF
>TRBD2|TRBV20-1|TRBJ2-7|NA
TGCAGTGCTAGACTAGCGGCTAGCTCCTACGAGCAGTACTTC
CSARLAASSYEQYF
>TRBD2|TRBV24-1|TRBJ2-5|few
TGTGCCACCAGGGAAGGACTAGCGGGAGGAGAGACCCAGTACTTC
CATREGLAGGETQYF
>NA|TRBV29-1|TRBJ2-5|few
TGCAGCGTTTCTAGCCAGTTTGAGACCCAGTACTTC
CSVSSQFETQYF
>NA|TRBV7-9|TRBJ2-5|few
TGTGCCAGCAGCTCCGGCGCCCAAGAGACCCAGTACTTC
CASSSGAQETQYF
>NA|TRBV7-2|TRBJ2-7|NA
TGTGCCAGCAGCTGGGGGACTTTCAGCTCCTACGAGCAGTACTTC
CASSWGTFSSYEQYF
>TRBD1|TRBV20-1|TRBJ1-4|many
TGCAGTGCCCTAGATAGGCGGACAGGAACACTGTTTTTT
CSALDRRTGTLFF
>NA|TRBV20-1|TRBJ2-3|few
TGCAGTGCTAATTTCGGAGCGGATAGCACAGATACGCAGTATTTT
CSANFGADSTDTQYF
>TRBD1|TRBV24-1|TRBJ2-3|many
TGTGCCACCGGTGAAAATGGACAGGGGACAGATACGCAGTATTTT
CATGENGQGTDTQYF
>NA|TRBV24-1|TRBJ2-1|few
TGTGCCACCAGTGATCCCCTTGGGAGTCAGGAGGTTTACAATGAGCAGTTCTTC
CATSDPLGSQEVYNEQFF
>TRBD1|TRBV12-3/TRBV12-4|TRBJ1-4|NA
TGTGCCAGCAGATCGGACAGGGCCGAAAAACTGTTTTTT
CASRSDRAEKLFF
>NA|TRBV25-1|TRBJ2-7|NA
TGTGCCAGCAGTGAATATGTTAAAGGGTCAGTGCAGTACTTC
CASSEYVKGSVQYF
>TRBD1|TRBV5-1|TRBJ2-7|NA
TGCGCCAGCAGCCCCAGGGGGACCGCCTACGAGCAGTACTTC
CASSPRGTAYEQYF
>TRBD1|TRBV7-2|TRBJ2-7|NA
TGTGCCAGCAGCTTAGGTACAGGGGGCAAGTACGAGCAGTACTTC
CASSLGTGGKYEQYF
>NA|TRBV6-1|TRBJ2-5|NA
TGTGCCAGCAGCCCCGGGCAAACTGGATGGGAGACCCAGTACTTC
CASSPGQTGWETQYF
>NA|TRBV7-9|TRBJ2-7|NA
TGTGCCAGCAGCTTAGGTGCCGGAAAATACGAGCAGTACTTC
CASSLGAGKYEQYF
>NA|TRBV14|TRBJ2-5|many
TGTGCCAGCAGCGATCGGACAGTGATCCAAGAGACCCAGTACTTC
CASSDRTVIQETQYF
>TRBD2|TRBV20-1|TRBJ2-1|few
TGCAGTGCTCCCCCCAGCGGGATTGAGCAGTTCTTC
CSAPPSGIEQFF